This T cell receptor beta chain was identified during a study of CD8 T cells in ankylosing spondylitis. Study observations and caveats: Typical of ankylosing spondylitis blood, it appeared, was a TCR beta motif of fewer than ten highly homologous variants.

CDR1 and CDR2 (germline): SGHRS, YFSETQ. V lost 0 bases and J lost 10, with 8 bases in between. The CDR3 runs to 12 residues. TCRdb reprocessed the 5' RACE reads via MiXCR and lists one record per CDR3 protein. This table has around 130,000 distinct CDR3 sequences, 7% appearing once. This clonotype was picked up many times. The antigen remains unidentified. The TCR originated in a male donor with ankylosing spondylitis or in good health (not recorded which). Sequences were obtained from blood, either unsorted or a sorted T cell fraction (not recorded which). The V gene is TRBV5-1, the J gene TRBJ2-1; the D call may be TRBD1 or TRBD2 (5 bases each). The CDR3 loop reads CASSLDGAEQFF. CDR3 DNA: TGCGCCAGCAGCTTGGACGGGGCGGAGCAGTTCTTC.